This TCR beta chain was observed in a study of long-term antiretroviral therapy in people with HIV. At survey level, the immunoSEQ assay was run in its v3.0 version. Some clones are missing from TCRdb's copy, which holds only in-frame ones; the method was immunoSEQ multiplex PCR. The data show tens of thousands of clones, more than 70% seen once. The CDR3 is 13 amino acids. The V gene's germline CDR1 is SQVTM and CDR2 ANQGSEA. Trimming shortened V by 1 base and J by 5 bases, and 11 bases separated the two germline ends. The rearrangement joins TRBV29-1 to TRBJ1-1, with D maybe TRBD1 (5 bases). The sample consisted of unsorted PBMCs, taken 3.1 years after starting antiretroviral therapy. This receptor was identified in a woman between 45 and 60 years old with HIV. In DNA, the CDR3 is TGCAGCGTTGAAGTTGGGGGAGTGACTGAAGCTTTCTTT. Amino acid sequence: CSVEVGGVTEAFF.